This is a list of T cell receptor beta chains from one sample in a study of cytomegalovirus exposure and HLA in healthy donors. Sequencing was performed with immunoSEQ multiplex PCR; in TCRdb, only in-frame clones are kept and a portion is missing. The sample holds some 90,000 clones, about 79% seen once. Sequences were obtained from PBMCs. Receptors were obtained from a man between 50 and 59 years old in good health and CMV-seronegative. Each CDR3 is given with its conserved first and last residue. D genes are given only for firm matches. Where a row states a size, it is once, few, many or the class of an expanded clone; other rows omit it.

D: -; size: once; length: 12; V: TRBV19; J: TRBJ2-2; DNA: TGTGCCAGTAGTTTAGATATCGGGGAGCTGTTTTTT; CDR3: CASSLDIGELFF
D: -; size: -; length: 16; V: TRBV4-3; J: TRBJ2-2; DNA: TGCGCCAGCAGCCAAGACCCGCTGATAGGCGGCGGGGAGCTGTTTTTT; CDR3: CASSQDPLIGGGELFF
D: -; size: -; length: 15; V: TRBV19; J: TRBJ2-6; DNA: TGTGCCAGTAGTAAGGCGGATTCTGGGGCCAACGTCCTGACTTTC; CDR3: CASSKADSGANVLTF
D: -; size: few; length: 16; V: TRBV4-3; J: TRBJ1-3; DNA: TGCGCCAGCAGCGACGGGGGGGCGTTCTATGGAAACACCATATATTTT; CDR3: CASSDGGAFYGNTIYF
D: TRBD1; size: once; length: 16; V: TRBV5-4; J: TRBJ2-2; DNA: TGTGCCAGCAGCTTGGGGGCGCAGGGGGACACCGGGGAGCTGTTTTTT; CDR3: CASSLGAQGDTGELFF
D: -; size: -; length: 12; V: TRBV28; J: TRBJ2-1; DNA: TGTGCCAGCAGTTTACAGGTCACTGAGCAGTTCTTC; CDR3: CASSLQVTEQFF
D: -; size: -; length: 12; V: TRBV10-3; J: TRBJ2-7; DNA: TGTGCCATCAGTGAGAGGAGGGGCGAGCAGTACTTC; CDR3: CAISERRGEQYF
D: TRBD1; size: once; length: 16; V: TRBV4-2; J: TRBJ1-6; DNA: TGTGCCAGCAGCCACCACGGGGGACAGGGTAATTCACCCCTCCACTTT; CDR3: CASSHHGGQGNSPLHF
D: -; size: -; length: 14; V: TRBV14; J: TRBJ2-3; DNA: TGTGCCAGCAGCCAATTATTTGAAGGGGGTACGCAGTATTTT; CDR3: CASSQLFEGGTQYF
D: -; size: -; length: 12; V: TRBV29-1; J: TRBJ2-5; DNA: TGCAGCGCGATGGTTGGGGGGAGGACCCAGTACTTC; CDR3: CSAMVGGRTQYF
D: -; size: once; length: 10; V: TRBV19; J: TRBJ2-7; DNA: TGTGCCAGTATTTTATACGAGCAGTACTTC; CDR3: CASILYEQYF
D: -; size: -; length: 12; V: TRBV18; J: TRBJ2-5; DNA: TGTGCCAGCTCACCCGACCAAGAGACCCAGTACTTC; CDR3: CASSPDQETQYF
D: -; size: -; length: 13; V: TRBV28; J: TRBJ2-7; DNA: TGTGCCACCGCGACAGGTCCAACCTACGAGCAGTACTTC; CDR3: CATATGPTYEQYF
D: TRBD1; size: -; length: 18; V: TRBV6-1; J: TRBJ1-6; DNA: TGTGCCAGCAGTGACGCACGGGACAGGGGTGGGAGTAATTCACCCCTCCACTTT; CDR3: CASSDARDRGGSNSPLHF
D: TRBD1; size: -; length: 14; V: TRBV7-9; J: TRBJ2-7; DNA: TGTGCCAGCAGCTTAGCGACAGGGACCTACGAGCAGTACTTC; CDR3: CASSLATGTYEQYF
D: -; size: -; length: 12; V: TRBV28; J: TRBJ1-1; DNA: TGTGCCGCAAGGGAGGCCGACACTGAAGCTTTCTTT; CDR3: CAAREADTEAFF
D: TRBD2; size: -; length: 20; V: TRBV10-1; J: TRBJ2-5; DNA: TGCGCCAGCAGTGACTTTTGGCTAGCGGTAGTAAGTATCTGGTCAGAGACCCAGTACTTC; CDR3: CASSDFWLAVVSIWSETQYF
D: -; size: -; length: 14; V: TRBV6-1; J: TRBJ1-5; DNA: TGTGCCAGTAACAGTAAGCATAGCAATCAGCCCCAGCATTTT; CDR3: CASNSKHSNQPQHF